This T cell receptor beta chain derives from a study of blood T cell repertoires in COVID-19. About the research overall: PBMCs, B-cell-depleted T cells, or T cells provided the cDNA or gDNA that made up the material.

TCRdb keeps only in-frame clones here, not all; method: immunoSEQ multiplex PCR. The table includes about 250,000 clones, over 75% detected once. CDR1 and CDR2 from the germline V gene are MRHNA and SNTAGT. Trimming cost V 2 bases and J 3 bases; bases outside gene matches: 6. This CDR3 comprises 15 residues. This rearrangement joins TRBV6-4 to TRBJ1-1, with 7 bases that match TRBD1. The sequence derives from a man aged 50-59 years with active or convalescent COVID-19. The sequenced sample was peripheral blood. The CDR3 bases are TGTGCCAGCAGTGACCGACAGGGTACGTACACTGAAGCTTTCTTT. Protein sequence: CASSDRQGTYTEAFF.